This T cell receptor beta chain was sequenced for a study of cytomegalovirus exposure and HLA in healthy donors. Study findings and constraints: TCR beta sequences numbering about 17,000 were associated with HLA alleles at 0.05 false discovery rate in a later analysis.

Concerning this clone: Its antigen remains unidentified.

This CDR3 is built from 13 residues. V dropped 5 bases and J dropped 6; count of bases not matched to a gene: 7. The germline V gene encodes CDR1 MNHEY and CDR2 SVGAGI. Vbeta (60) and Jbeta (13) primers were used in the PCR. Measured with immunoSEQ multiplex PCR; TCRdb has only the in-frame clones, and not every one. The profile covers approximately 140,000 clones, with 76% appearing a single time and around 1.9% taken by the ten largest. The specimen sequenced was PBMCs. The receptor comes from a man aged 35-49 years in good health and CMV-seronegative. This chain joins TRBV6-5 and TRBJ2-7; 7 bases fit TRBD1. The CDR3 nucleotides are TGTGCCAGCAGTGATAACAGGGGTGCCGAGCAGTACTTC. Encoded protein: CASSDNRGAEQYF.